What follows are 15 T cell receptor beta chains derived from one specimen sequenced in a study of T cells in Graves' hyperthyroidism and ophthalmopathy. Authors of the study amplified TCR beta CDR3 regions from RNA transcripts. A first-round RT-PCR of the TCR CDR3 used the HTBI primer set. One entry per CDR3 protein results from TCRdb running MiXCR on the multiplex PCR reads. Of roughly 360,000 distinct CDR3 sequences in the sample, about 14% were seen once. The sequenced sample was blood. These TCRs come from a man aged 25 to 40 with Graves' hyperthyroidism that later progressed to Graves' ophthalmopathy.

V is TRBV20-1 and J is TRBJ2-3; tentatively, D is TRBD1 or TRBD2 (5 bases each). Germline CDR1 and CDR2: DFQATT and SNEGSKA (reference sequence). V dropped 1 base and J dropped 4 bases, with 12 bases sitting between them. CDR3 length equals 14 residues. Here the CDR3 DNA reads TGCAGTGCTAGAGTCCCCCGGGGCGCAGATACGCAGTATTTT. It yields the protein CSARVPRGADTQYF.

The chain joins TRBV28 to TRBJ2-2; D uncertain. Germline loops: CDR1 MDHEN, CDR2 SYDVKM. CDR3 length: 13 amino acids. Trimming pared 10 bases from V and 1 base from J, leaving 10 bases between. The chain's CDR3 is CATPDGNTGELFF. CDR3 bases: TGTGCCACTCCCGACGGGAACACCGGGGAGCTGTTTTTT.

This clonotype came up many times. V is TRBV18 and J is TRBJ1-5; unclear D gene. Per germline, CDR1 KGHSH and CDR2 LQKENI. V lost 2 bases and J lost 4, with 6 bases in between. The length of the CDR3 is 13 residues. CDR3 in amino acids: CASSPNRNQPQHF. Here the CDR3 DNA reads TGTGCCAGCTCACCAAACAGAAATCAGCCCCAGCATTTT.

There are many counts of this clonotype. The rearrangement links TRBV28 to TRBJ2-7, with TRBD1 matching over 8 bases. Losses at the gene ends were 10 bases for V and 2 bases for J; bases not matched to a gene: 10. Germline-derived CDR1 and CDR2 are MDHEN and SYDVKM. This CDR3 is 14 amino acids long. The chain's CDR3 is CAIGQGGFPYEQYF. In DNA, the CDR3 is TGTGCCATCGGACAGGGAGGTTTCCCCTACGAGCAGTACTTC.

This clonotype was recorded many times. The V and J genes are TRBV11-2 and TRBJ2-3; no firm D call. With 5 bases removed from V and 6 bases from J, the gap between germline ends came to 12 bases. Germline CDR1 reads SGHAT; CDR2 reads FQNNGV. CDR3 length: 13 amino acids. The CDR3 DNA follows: TGTGCCAGCAGCCATCCAAGGGCTGATACGCAGTATTTT. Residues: CASSHPRADTQYF. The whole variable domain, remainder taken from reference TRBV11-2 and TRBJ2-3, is EAGVAQSPRYKIIEKRQSVAFWCNPISGHATLYWYQQILGQGPKLLIQFQNNGVVDDSQLPKDRFSAERLKGVDSTLKIQPAKLEDSAVYLCASSHPRADTQYFGPGTRLTVL.

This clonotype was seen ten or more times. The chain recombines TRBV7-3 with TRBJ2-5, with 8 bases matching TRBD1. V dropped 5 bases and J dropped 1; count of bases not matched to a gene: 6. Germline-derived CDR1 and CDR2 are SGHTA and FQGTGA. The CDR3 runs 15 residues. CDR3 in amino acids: CASSLTGQVQETQYF. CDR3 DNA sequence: TGTGCCAGCAGCCTTACGGGACAGGTCCAAGAGACCCAGTACTTC.

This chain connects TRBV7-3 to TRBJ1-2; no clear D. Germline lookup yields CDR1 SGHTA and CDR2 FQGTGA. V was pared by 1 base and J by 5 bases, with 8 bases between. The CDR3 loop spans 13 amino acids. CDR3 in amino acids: CASSLMGSYGYTF. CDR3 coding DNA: TGTGCCAGCAGCTTAATGGGCAGTTATGGCTACACCTTC.

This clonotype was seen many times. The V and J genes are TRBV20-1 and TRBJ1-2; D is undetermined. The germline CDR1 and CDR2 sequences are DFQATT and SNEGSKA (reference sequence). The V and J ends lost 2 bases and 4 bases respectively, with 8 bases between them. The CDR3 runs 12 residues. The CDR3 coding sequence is TGCAGTGCTAGAATCGGCAGCTATGGCTACACCTTC. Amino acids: CSARIGSYGYTF.

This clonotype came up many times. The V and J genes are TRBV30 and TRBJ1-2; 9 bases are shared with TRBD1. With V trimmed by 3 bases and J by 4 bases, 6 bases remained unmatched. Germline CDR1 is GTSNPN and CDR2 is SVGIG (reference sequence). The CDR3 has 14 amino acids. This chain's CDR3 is CAWRIRGQGYGYTF. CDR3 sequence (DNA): TGTGCCTGGAGGATAAGGGGACAGGGCTATGGCTACACCTTC.

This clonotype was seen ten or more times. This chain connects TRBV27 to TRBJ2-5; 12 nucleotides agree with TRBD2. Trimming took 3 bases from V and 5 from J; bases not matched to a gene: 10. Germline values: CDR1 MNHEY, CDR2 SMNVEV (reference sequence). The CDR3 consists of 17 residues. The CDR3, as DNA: TGTGCCAGCAGTTTTGGGGCTAGCGGGGGGGCACGCGAGACCCAGTACTTC. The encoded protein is CASSFGASGGARETQYF.

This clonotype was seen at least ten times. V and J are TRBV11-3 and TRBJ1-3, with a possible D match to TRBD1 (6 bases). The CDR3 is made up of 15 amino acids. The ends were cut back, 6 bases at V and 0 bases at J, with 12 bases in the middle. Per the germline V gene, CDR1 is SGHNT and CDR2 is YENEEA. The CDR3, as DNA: TGTGCCAGCAGGGGGGACACTGGCTCTGGAAACACCATATATTTT. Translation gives CASRGDTGSGNTIYF.

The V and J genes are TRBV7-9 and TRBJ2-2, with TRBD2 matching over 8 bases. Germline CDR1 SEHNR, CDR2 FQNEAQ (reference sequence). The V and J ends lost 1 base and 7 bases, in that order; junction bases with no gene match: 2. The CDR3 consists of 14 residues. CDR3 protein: CASSLGTSHGELFF. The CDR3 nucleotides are TGTGCCAGCAGCTTAGGGACTAGCCACGGGGAGCTGTTTTTT.

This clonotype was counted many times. CDR3 loop: CASSYEDRTYEQYF. CDR3 nucleotide sequence: TGTGCCAGCAGTTATGAGGACAGAACCTACGAGCAGTACTTC. V gene TRBV6-2 or TRBV6-3 combines with J gene TRBJ2-7; tentative D call: TRBD1 (6 bases). Trimming pared 3 bases from V and 2 bases from J, leaving 11 bases between. Germline V gives CDR1 MNHEY, CDR2 SVGEGT. The CDR3 sequence is 14 residues long.

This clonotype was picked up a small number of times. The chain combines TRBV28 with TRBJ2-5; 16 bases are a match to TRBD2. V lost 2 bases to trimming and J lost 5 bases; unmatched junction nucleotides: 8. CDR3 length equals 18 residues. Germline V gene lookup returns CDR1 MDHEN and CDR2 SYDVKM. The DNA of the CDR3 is TGTGCCAGCAGTTTACGGGGACTAGCGGGGGGGATTCGGGAGACCCAGTACTTC. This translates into CASSLRGLAGGIRETQYF.

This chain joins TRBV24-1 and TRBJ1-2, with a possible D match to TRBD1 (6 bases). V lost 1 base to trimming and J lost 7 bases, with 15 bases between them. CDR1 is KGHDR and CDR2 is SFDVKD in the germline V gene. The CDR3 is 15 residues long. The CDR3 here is CATSDLGGPILGYTF. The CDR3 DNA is TGTGCCACCAGTGATTTAGGGGGGCCAATCCTTGGCTACACCTTC.